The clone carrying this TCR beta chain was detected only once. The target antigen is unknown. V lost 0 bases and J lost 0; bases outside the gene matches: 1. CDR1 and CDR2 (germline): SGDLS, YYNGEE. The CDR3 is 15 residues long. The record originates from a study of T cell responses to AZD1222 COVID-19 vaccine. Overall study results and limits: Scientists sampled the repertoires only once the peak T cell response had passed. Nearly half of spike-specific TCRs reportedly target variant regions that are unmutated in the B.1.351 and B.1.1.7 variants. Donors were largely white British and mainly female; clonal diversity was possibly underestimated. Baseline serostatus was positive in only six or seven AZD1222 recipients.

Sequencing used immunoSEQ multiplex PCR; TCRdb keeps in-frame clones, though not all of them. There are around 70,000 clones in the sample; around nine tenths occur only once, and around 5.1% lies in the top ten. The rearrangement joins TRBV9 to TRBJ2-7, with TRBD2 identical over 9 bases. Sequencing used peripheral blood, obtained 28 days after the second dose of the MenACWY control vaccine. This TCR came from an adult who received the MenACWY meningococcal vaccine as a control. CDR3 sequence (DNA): TGTGCCAGCAGCGTAGCAGCGGGGGGCTCCTACGAGCAGTACTTC. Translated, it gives CASSVAAGGSYEQYF.